The rows below give T cell receptor beta chains drawn from one sample of a study of cytomegalovirus exposure and HLA in healthy donors. Assay: immunoSEQ multiplex PCR; the TCRdb copy retains only in-frame clones and omits some. The data show around 84,000 clones, less than 80% seen once. The sample comprised PBMCs. All receptors come from a human donor in good health. The CDR3 runs from the conserved cysteine through the conserved F or W. D genes are given only for firm matches. The size entry is marked missing in some rows and otherwise reads once, few, many or a size class.

D gene | clone size | J gene | V gene | CDR3 protein | CDR3 DNA
- | - | TRBJ1-5 | TRBV2 | CASSERDQPQHF | TGTGCCAGCAGTGAACGCGATCAGCCCCAGCATTTT
TRBD2 | - | TRBJ2-2 | TRBV5-4 | CASSLRAGETGELFF | TGTGCCAGCAGCCTAAGGGCGGGGGAAACCGGGGAGCTGTTTTTT
- | - | TRBJ1-2 | TRBV5-6 | CASSFGGADQSMGGYTF | TGTGCCAGCAGCTTCGGAGGGGCCGACCAATCTATGGGAGGCTACACCTTC
TRBD2 | - | TRBJ2-4 | TRBV19 | CASRQRGGLSIQYF | TGTGCCAGTCGCCAACGGGGGGGTCTGAGCATTCAGTACTTC
- | - | TRBJ2-2 | TRBV6-5 | CASSLGPGGELFF | TGTGCCAGCAGTTTGGGTCCCGGGGGGGAGCTGTTTTTT
TRBD1 | - | TRBJ2-2 | TRBV2 | CASSGQGLTGELFF | TGTGCCAGCAGTGGACAGGGGTTAACCGGGGAGCTGTTTTTT
- | - | TRBJ2-5 | TRBV10-3 | CAIRGGDVETQYF | TGTGCCATCAGAGGGGGGGACGTTGAGACCCAGTACTTC
- | - | TRBJ1-5 | TRBV11-2 | CASSLSPGNEPQHF | TGTGCCAGCAGCTTATCCCCAGGGAATGAGCCCCAGCATTTT
TRBD2 | - | TRBJ2-3 | TRBV2 | CASSVRAGGADTQYF | TGTGCCAGCAGTGTAAGAGCGGGGGGCGCAGATACGCAGTATTTT
TRBD1 | - | TRBJ1-4 | TRBV15 | CATNGNGPGGEKLFF | TGTGCCACCAACGGCAATGGGCCAGGGGGTGAAAAACTGTTTTTT
- | few | TRBJ1-3 | TRBV6-1 | CASSDQGYPSSGNTIYF | TGTGCCAGCAGTGATCAGGGGTATCCGAGCTCTGGAAACACCATATATTTT
TRBD2 | - | TRBJ2-1 | TRBV5-4 | CASGLAGFSYNEQFF | TGTGCCAGCGGACTAGCGGGGTTCTCCTACAATGAGCAGTTCTTC
- | - | TRBJ2-7 | TRBV5-4 | CASSLGGISEQYF | TGTGCCAGCAGCTTGGGAGGAATCAGCGAGCAGTACTTC
TRBD1 | once | TRBJ1-1 | TRBV19 | CASIRWGTGDGNTEAFF | TGTGCCAGTATCCGATGGGGGACAGGGGACGGGAACACTGAAGCTTTCTTT
- | few | TRBJ1-2 | TRBV19 | CASRDPRGSDYGYTF | TGTGCCAGTAGAGACCCCAGGGGCAGTGACTATGGCTACACCTTC
TRBD1 | - | TRBJ1-4 | TRBV15 | CATSTSLGGSNEKLFF | TGTGCCACCAGCACCAGCTTAGGGGGCTCTAATGAAAAACTGTTTTTT
TRBD2 | - | TRBJ2-3 | TRBV7-7 | CASSPGTSADTQYF | TGTGCCAGCAGCCCCGGGACTAGCGCAGATACGCAGTATTTT
- | - | TRBJ2-7 | TRBV7-6 | CASSHLTGAQYF | TGTGCCAGCAGCCATTTGACAGGCGCGCAGTACTTC
- | - | TRBJ1-5 | TRBV5-5 | CASSFSSNQPQHF | TGTGCCAGCAGCTTTAGCAGCAATCAGCCCCAGCATTTT
- | - | TRBJ2-5 | TRBV16 | CASSSQVRLQETQYF | TGTGCCAGCAGCAGCCAAGTCAGGCTCCAAGAGACCCAGTACTTC
- | - | TRBJ1-6 | TRBV6-6 | CASSTRQQSSSPLHF | TGTGCCAGCAGTACAAGACAGCAGAGTAGTTCACCCCTCCACTTT
TRBD1 | few | TRBJ1-1 | TRBV6-5 | CASSPRQGKGTEAFF | TGTGCCAGCAGTCCGAGACAGGGGAAGGGCACTGAAGCTTTCTTT
TRBD2 | - | TRBJ2-4 | TRBV5-3 | CARSPKTGTSGLENIQYF | TGTGCCAGAAGCCCTAAAACCGGGACTAGCGGTTTGGAAAACATTCAGTACTTC
TRBD1 | once | TRBJ1-2 | TRBV5-1 | CASSYEQGAYGYTF | TGCGCCAGCAGCTACGAACAGGGGGCCTATGGCTACACCTTC
TRBD1 | - | TRBJ1-2 | TRBV7-9 | CASSIDRGNYGYTF | TGTGCCAGCAGCATTGACAGGGGTAACTATGGCTACACCTTC
TRBD2 | - | TRBJ2-1 | TRBV15 | CATSRGLGGAGNEQFF | TGTGCCACCAGCAGAGGGCTCGGGGGGGCTGGCAATGAGCAGTTCTTC
- | - | TRBJ1-5 | TRBV4-1 | CASSQGGLGQPQHF | TGCGCCAGCAGCCAAGGAGGGCTCGGTCAGCCCCAGCATTTT
TRBD1 | - | TRBJ1-1 | TRBV5-1 | CASSLGDRVLTEAFF | TGCGCCAGCAGCTTGGGGGACAGGGTGTTAACTGAAGCTTTCTTT
- | - | TRBJ2-3 | TRBV10-3 | CAISERGTPDTQYF | TGTGCCATCAGTGAACGGGGAACCCCAGATACGCAGTATTTT
- | - | TRBJ1-5 | TRBV6-1 | CASSDFVGARGNQPQHF | TGTGCCAGCAGTGACTTCGTGGGGGCGCGTGGCAATCAGCCCCAGCATTTT
TRBD1 | - | TRBJ2-3 | TRBV7-6 | CASSWGQGFADTQYF | TGTGCCAGCAGCTGGGGACAGGGTTTCGCAGATACGCAGTATTTT
TRBD1 | - | TRBJ2-5 | TRBV7-9 | CASSSTGTGGGETQYF | TGTGCCAGCAGCTCGACTGGGACAGGGGGTGGGGAGACCCAGTACTTC
- | few | TRBJ2-3 | TRBV9 | CASSFRPQGTTDTQYF | TGTGCCAGCAGCTTCCGCCCACAGGGTACTACAGATACGCAGTATTTT
- | - | TRBJ1-1 | TRBV2 | CASSADRFKGTEAFF | TGTGCCAGCAGTGCTGACAGGTTTAAGGGCACTGAAGCTTTCTTT
TRBD1 | - | TRBJ2-7 | TRBV7-7 | CASSADPGGAEQYF | TGTGCTAGCAGCGCCGACCCAGGGGGCGCCGAGCAGTACTTC
TRBD1 | - | TRBJ2-7 | TRBV7-9 | CASSSGQAEQYF | TGTGCCAGCAGCTCCGGACAGGCCGAGCAGTACTTC
- | - | TRBJ1-5 | TRBV15 | CATSVLGGGNQPQHF | TGTGCCACCAGCGTATTAGGAGGAGGCAATCAGCCCCAGCATTTT
- | - | TRBJ1-6 | TRBV9 | CASSPEGGSPLHF | TGTGCCAGCAGCCCAGAGGGTGGGTCACCCCTCCACTTT
- | once | TRBJ1-1 | TRBV19 | CASSLPPTRGKNTEAFF | TGTGCCAGTAGCTTACCCCCGACAAGGGGGAAGAACACTGAAGCTTTCTTT
TRBD2 | - | TRBJ2-3 | TRBV7-6 | CASSLRSLAGGRTDTQYF | TGTGCCAGCAGCTTAAGGTCTCTAGCGGGGGGCCGCACAGATACGCAGTATTTT
- | - | TRBJ2-5 | TRBV11-2 | CASSLESGYPGETQYF | TGTGCCAGCAGCTTAGAGAGCGGGTACCCCGGAGAGACCCAGTACTTC
- | - | TRBJ1-5 | TRBV27 | CASSSGVANQPQHF | TGTGCCAGCAGTTCGGGGGTGGCCAATCAGCCCCAGCATTTT
TRBD2 | medium-sized | TRBJ2-5 | TRBV19 | CASSISGLAGETQYF | TGTGCCAGTAGTATCAGCGGACTAGCGGGGGAGACCCAGTACTTC
- | - | TRBJ2-7 | TRBV27 | CASSQYRDIGYEQYF | TGTGCCAGCAGTCAATACCGGGACATTGGCTACGAGCAGTACTTC